The 30 T cell receptor beta chains given below trace back to one sample, sequenced in a study of blood T cell repertoires in COVID-19. Using immunoSEQ multiplex PCR, the repertoire was profiled, and TCRdb retains in-frame clones only, with some absent. The table shows fewer than 350,000 clones, with around nine tenths occurring only once. The specimen sequenced was PBMCs or T cells enriched from blood (not recorded which). Every receptor here comes from a woman aged 55 to 70 in a cohort exposed to, infected with or recovered from COVID-19 (not recorded which).

J is TRBJ1-2 and V is TRBV11-2; D is unclear. The CDR3 spans 13 residues. The germline gives CDR1 SGHAT, CDR2 FQNNGV. The germline V and J ends were trimmed by 3 bases and 8 bases, with 13 bases remaining between them. This chain's CDR3 is CASSFTDVRGYTF. CDR3 DNA: TGTGCCAGCAGCTTTACCGATGTTCGGGGCTACACCTTC.

The chain carries TRBV7-9 and TRBJ1-6; no definite D call. The CDR3 covers 14 residues. Germline lookup yields CDR1 SEHNR and CDR2 FQNEAQ (reference sequence). The V and J ends lost 6 bases and 8 bases respectively, with 14 bases between them. CDR3 DNA sequence: TGTGCCAGCAGTCCAACGCTATTCGATTCACCCCTCCACTTT. It translates to CASSPTLFDSPLHF. Looking up the rest from reference TRBV7-9 and TRBJ1-6 gives the full variable domain: DTGVSQNPRHKITKRGQNVTFRCDPISEHNRLYWYRQTLGQGPEFLTYFQNEAQLEKSRLLSDRFSAERPKGSFSTLEIQRTEQGDSAMYLCASSPTLFDSPLHFGNGTRLTVT.

The chain has TRBV4-1 and TRBJ1-5, with TRBD1 as a possible D gene (5 bases). CDR3 length equals 15 residues. V lost 0 bases and J lost 4, with 10 bases in between. Germline V gene data show CDR1 as MGHRA and CDR2 as YSYEKL. This CDR3 reads CASSQDGTRNQPQHF. The CDR3 DNA reads TGCGCCAGCAGCCAAGACGGGACTCGTAATCAGCCCCAGCATTTT.

The chain carries TRBV27 and TRBJ1-5; D is unresolved. The V end lost 3 bases, the J end lost 7 bases, and 10 bases lay between the germline ends. The germline V gene has CDR1 MNHEY and CDR2 SMNVEV (reference sequence). The CDR3 is made up of 13 amino acids. The CDR3 nucleotides are TGTGCCAGCAGTTTGGGAGTGAGGCAGCCCCAGCATTTT. Protein sequence: CASSLGVRQPQHF.

This clone was seen a handful of times. The rearrangement links TRBV18 to TRBJ1-1; the match to TRBD1 covers 8 bases. Losses at the gene ends were 4 bases for V and 0 bases for J; bases not matched to a gene: 7. The CDR3 loop spans 16 amino acids. Germline assignment: CDR1 KGHSH and CDR2 LQKENI. CDR3 DNA: TGTGCCAGCTCACTTCAGCCGACAGGGGTGAACACTGAAGCTTTCTTT. It codes for CASSLQPTGVNTEAFF.

The chain links TRBV28 to TRBJ1-2; 8 bases are a match to TRBD1. This CDR3 is built from 14 residues. Germline values: CDR1 MDHEN, CDR2 SYDVKM. V shed 6 bases, J shed 4 bases, and the junction held 7 bases outside the gene matches. CDR3 bases: TGTGCCAGCAGACCAGGGGGCTCGGCCTATGGCTACACCTTC. Encoded protein: CASRPGGSAYGYTF.

The V call is TRBV6-2 or TRBV6-3, the J call TRBJ2-5; D call uncertain. Germline V lookup: CDR1 MNHEY, CDR2 SVGEGT. Trimming took off 0 bases at V and 1 base at J, with 9 bases between the two ends. There are 15 residues in the CDR3. As DNA, the CDR3 is TGTGCCAGCAGTTACTCGAGGATTCTCCAAGAGACCCAGTACTTC. Protein product: CASSYSRILQETQYF.

The CDR3 here is CASSDREPEAFF. CDR3 nucleotides: TGTGCCAGCAGTGACCGCGAACCCGAAGCTTTCTTT. J is TRBJ1-1 and V is TRBV25-1; D unresolved. The CDR3 spans 12 residues. CDR1 is MGHDK and CDR2 is SYGVNS in the germline V gene. Trimming removed 3 bases at V and 8 bases at J, with 10 bases between.

This rearrangement joins TRBV30 to TRBJ1-1; D is perhaps TRBD1 (6 bases). The V end was cut by 0 bases, the J end by 6 bases, with 23 bases between. Germline CDR1 reads GTSNPN; CDR2 reads SVGIG (reference sequence). This CDR3 region has 17 residues. CDR3 sequence reads: CAWSVTGRGERIAEAFF. The CDR3 DNA is TGTGCCTGGAGTGTAACGGGCAGGGGAGAAAGAATCGCTGAAGCTTTCTTT.

The chain carries TRBV18 and TRBJ2-1, with D possibly TRBD1 on 6 matching bases. This CDR3 region has 13 residues. The germline V and J ends were trimmed by 3 bases and 10 bases, with 13 bases remaining between them. Germline values: CDR1 KGHSH, CDR2 LQKENI. The CDR3 loop is CASSPNTGREQFF. CDR3 sequence (DNA): TGTGCCAGCTCACCGAACACAGGGCGGGAGCAGTTCTTC.

The gene calls are TRBV18 and TRBJ2-7; 9 bases align to TRBD1. CDR1 and CDR2 from the germline V gene are KGHSH and LQKENI. Germline trimming cut 4 bases from V and 6 bases from J; bases unmatched to any gene: 13. The CDR3 consists of 16 residues. CDR3 nucleotide sequence: TGTGCCAGCTCACTTCCCGGGACAGGGACCCCTCTCGAGCAGTACTTC. Its translation is CASSLPGTGTPLEQYF.

J is TRBJ2-1 and V is TRBV7-3, with 7 bases matching TRBD1. This CDR3 spans 15 amino acids. V was clipped by 5 bases and J by 4 bases; unmatched bases: 8. The germline gives CDR1 SGHTA, CDR2 FQGTGA. CDR3 DNA sequence: TGTGCCAGCAGCCCCGGCGACAGGGAGTACAATGAGCAGTTCTTC. This encodes CASSPGDREYNEQFF. The full variable domain, its missing parts supplied by reference TRBV7-3 and TRBJ2-1, is GAGVSQTPSNKVTEKGKYVELRCDPISGHTALYWYRQSLGQGPEFLIYFQGTGAADDSGLPNDRFFAVRPEGSVSTLKIQRTERGDSAVYLCASSPGDREYNEQFFGPGTRLTVL.

The V and J genes are TRBV4-1 and TRBJ2-1, with 9 nucleotides matching TRBD2. V gave up 2 bases and J gave up 0 bases; unmatched junction bases: 8. The CDR3 has 18 amino acids. Germline CDR1 is MGHRA and CDR2 is YSYEKL. CDR3 sequence reads: CASSQIPPSGTSYNEQFF. The CDR3, as DNA: TGCGCCAGCAGCCAAATCCCCCCTAGCGGGACCTCCTACAATGAGCAGTTCTTC.

The chain recombines TRBV2 with TRBJ2-7, with 9 bases fitting TRBD2. The CDR3 has 17 amino acids. Germline V gene sequence: CDR1 SNHLY, CDR2 FYNNEI. Germline trimming cut 3 bases from V and 7 bases from J; bases unmatched to any gene: 16. Written as DNA, the CDR3 is TGTGCCAGCAGTGATGGCGGGAGGGCAACTCTACGATGGGAGCAGTACTTC. It encodes CASSDGGRATLRWEQYF.

The V call is TRBV29-1, the J call TRBJ1-5, with TRBD1 matching 9 bases. Losses at the gene ends were 7 bases for V and 5 bases for J; bases not matched to a gene: 18. This CDR3 has 17 amino acids. Germline CDR1 reads SQVTM; CDR2 reads ANQGSEA. The CDR3 nucleotides read TGCAGCGCCTCGAGAAACCCCGGGACAGGGAGCGATCAGCCCCAGCATTTT. Amino acid sequence: CSASRNPGTGSDQPQHF.

The chain is built from TRBV18 and TRBJ2-1; 9 nucleotides line up with TRBD2. V trimming: 1 base; J trimming: 6 bases; junction bases outside the gene matches: 7. The CDR3 runs 16 residues. Germline CDR1 is KGHSH and CDR2 is LQKENI. The DNA of the CDR3 is TGTGCCAGCTCACCACTTGGGACTAGCTCGAGCAATGAGCAGTTCTTC. Residues: CASSPLGTSSSNEQFF.

The rearrangement links TRBV27 to TRBJ2-7; maybe TRBD1 (5 bases). The V and J ends lost 8 bases and 3 bases respectively, with 14 bases between them. CDR3 length: 13 residues. Germline CDR1 MNHEY, CDR2 SMNVEV (reference sequence). CDR3 nucleotide sequence: TGTGCCAGCGGGCAGGGCCAGGGCTACGAGCAGTACTTC. Protein: CASGQGQGYEQYF.

The chain links TRBV7-3 to TRBJ2-1; TRBD1 might be the D (5 bases). The CDR3 consists of 14 residues. Trimming pared 1 base from V and 6 bases from J, leaving 10 bases between. Germline CDR1 and CDR2: SGHTA and FQGTGA. The CDR3 bases are TGTGCCAGCAGCTTAAGCCAGGGTCCCAATGAGCAGTTCTTC. It yields the protein CASSLSQGPNEQFF.

The chain has TRBV7-3 and TRBJ2-5; D gene unclear. This CDR3 has 13 amino acids. Germline V lookup: CDR1 SGHTA, CDR2 FQGTGA. V was clipped by 3 bases and J by 0 bases, with 5 bases between them. The DNA of the CDR3 is TGTGCCAGCAGCTTTTCCGACCAAGAGACCCAGTACTTC. This translates into CASSFSDQETQYF.

V usage is TRBV5-6 and J usage is TRBJ1-4; no firm D call. V shed 0 bases and J shed 5 bases, with 11 bases lying between them. This CDR3 region has 15 residues. Germline lookup yields CDR1 SGHDT and CDR2 YYEEEE. CDR3 nucleotide sequence: TGTGCCAGCAGCTTGGCGCCAACTCTGAATGAAAAACTGTTTTTT. Its protein is CASSLAPTLNEKLFF.

This clone has a handful of counts. J is TRBJ2-1 and V is TRBV10-3; D gene ambiguous. Looked up from germline, CDR1 is ENHRY and CDR2 is SYGVKD. The ends were cut back, 7 bases at V and 4 bases at J, with 11 bases in the middle. The CDR3 runs 13 residues. The CDR3 region has the DNA TGTGCCATCAAAGGAGCCCTGTACAATGAGCAGTTCTTC. It is translated as CAIKGALYNEQFF.

The V gene is TRBV12-3 or TRBV12-4, the J gene TRBJ1-3; D is possibly TRBD1 (5 bases). The CDR3 runs 13 residues. V was cut by 8 bases and J by 3 bases, with 11 bases left in between. CDR3 in DNA: TGTGCCAGCGTCCGGGGGGGTGGAAACACCATATATTTT. This codes for CASVRGGGNTIYF.

The chain employs TRBV11-3 and TRBJ2-2; TRBD2 agrees at 10 bases. Germline CDR1 reads SGHNT; CDR2 reads YENEEA. With V trimmed by 1 base and J by 4 bases, 3 bases remained unmatched. The CDR3 length is 16 residues. The CDR3 sequence: CASSLGAGGATGELFF. The CDR3 DNA reads TGTGCCAGCAGCTTAGGAGCGGGAGGGGCCACCGGGGAGCTGTTTTTT.

The J gene is TRBJ2-3, the V gene TRBV9; 11 bases are shared with TRBD2. The V segment lost 2 bases and the J segment 2 bases; nucleotides outside the gene matches: 1. Germline V CDR1 and CDR2: SGDLS, YYNGEE. The CDR3 extends over 15 amino acids. CDR3 loop: CASSVSGRATDTQYF. CDR3 DNA: TGTGCCAGCAGCGTTAGCGGGAGGGCCACAGATACGCAGTATTTT.

V gene TRBV11-2 combines with J gene TRBJ2-5; tentative D call: TRBD1 (6 bases). Germline assignment: CDR1 SGHAT and CDR2 FQNNGV. Trimming took 0 bases from V and 6 from J, leaving 14 bases between them. The CDR3 contains 15 residues. The DNA for the CDR3 is TGTGCCAGCAGCTTAGACGGCAGGGGTTCGCAGACCCAGTACTTC. Protein sequence: CASSLDGRGSQTQYF.

This chain joins TRBV6-2 or TRBV6-3 and TRBJ2-7, with 11 positions matching TRBD1. Germline CDR1 is MNHEY and CDR2 is SVGEGT. This CDR3 contains 14 residues. Unmatched junction bases numbered 2, after V lost 5 bases and J lost 2 bases. The CDR3 nucleotides read TGTGCCAGCAGTAGGACAGGGGGCCCCTACGAGCAGTACTTC. It translates to CASSRTGGPYEQYF.

The chain is built from TRBV24-1 and TRBJ2-5; 7 nucleotides match TRBD1. Germline trimming cut 9 bases from V and 5 bases from J; bases unmatched to any gene: 11. Germline V lookup: CDR1 KGHDR, CDR2 SFDVKD. The CDR3 has 14 residues. CDR3 sequence (DNA): TGTGCCACCGCAGACAGGGAAGAAAAGGAGACCCAGTACTTC. As protein: CATADREEKETQYF.

V and J are TRBV9 and TRBJ2-2; D uncertain. Germline V gene sequence: CDR1 SGDLS, CDR2 YYNGEE. The CDR3 is 13 residues long. V was clipped by 0 bases and J by 6 bases, with 6 bases between them. The CDR3 DNA reads TGTGCCAGCAGCGTAGATCACTCCGGGGAGCTGTTTTTT. This encodes CASSVDHSGELFF.

This chain uses TRBV28 with TRBJ2-2, with D possibly matching TRBD1 (5 bases). The V and J ends lost 6 bases and 9 bases respectively, with 11 bases between them. The CDR3 has 12 residues. Looked up from germline, CDR1 is MDHEN and CDR2 is SYDVKM. The CDR3 is CASSSRVRELFF. Written as DNA, the CDR3 is TGTGCCAGCAGCTCCAGGGTCAGGGAGCTGTTTTTT.

This chain uses TRBV5-1 with TRBJ2-1, with 11 positions matching TRBD2. With V trimmed by 5 bases and J by 0 bases, 7 bases remained unmatched. This CDR3 is built from 17 residues. From germline, CDR1 is SGHRS and CDR2 YFSETQ. CDR3: CASRLNSGRASYNEQFF. CDR3 bases: TGCGCCAGCAGGCTTAATAGCGGGAGGGCCTCCTACAATGAGCAGTTCTTC.